This T cell receptor beta chain was recovered during a study of spatial heterogeneity in lung cancer. Study-wide results and limits: Mutation tallies in tumors tracked expanded intratumoral alpha and beta TCR counts.

TCRdb recomputed calls from the 5' RACE reads with MiXCR, one row per CDR3 protein. The repertoire holds approximately 3,000 distinct CDR3 sequences, around a sixth seen once, with roughly 7% in the top ten. To note about this clonotype: Its target is unknown.

Stated time point: sample taken at primary tumor resection. Germline V gene data show CDR1 as WSHSY and CDR2 as SAAADI. The CDR3 is 15 amino acids. Between the trimmed V and J ends, which lost 7 bases and 1 base, there was a span of 15 bases. The genes are TRBV10-2 and TRBJ2-3; possibly TRBD2 for D (7 bases). The starting material was lung tumor tissue, obtained at surgery. The sequence was obtained from a male donor with early-stage non-small cell lung cancer. CDR3 loop: CASKRGGGRTDTQYF. The CDR3 nucleotides read TGCGCCAGCAAACGAGGGGGGGGCCGCACAGATACGCAGTATTTT.